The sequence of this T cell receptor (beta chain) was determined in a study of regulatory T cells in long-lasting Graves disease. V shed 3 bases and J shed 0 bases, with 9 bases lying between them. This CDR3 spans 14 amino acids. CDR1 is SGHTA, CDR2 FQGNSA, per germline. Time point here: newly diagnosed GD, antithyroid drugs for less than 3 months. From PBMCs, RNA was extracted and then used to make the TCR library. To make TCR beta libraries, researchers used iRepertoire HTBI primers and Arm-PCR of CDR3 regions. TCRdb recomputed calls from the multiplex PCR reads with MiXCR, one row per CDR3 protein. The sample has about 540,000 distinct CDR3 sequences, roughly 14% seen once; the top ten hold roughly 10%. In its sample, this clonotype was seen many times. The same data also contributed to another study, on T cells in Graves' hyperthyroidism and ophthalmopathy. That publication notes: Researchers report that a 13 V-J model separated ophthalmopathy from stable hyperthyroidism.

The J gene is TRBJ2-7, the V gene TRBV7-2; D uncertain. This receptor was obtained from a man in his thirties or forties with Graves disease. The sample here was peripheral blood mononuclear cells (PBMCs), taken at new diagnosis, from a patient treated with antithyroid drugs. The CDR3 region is CASSFQQSSYEQYF. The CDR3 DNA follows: TGTGCCAGCAGCTTCCAACAGAGCTCCTACGAGCAGTACTTC. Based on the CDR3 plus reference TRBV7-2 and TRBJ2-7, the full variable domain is GAGVSQSPSNKVTEKGKDVELRCDPISGHTALYWYRQSLGQGLEFLIYFQGNSAPDKSGLPSDRFSAERTGGSVSTLTIQRTQQEDSAVYLCASSFQQSSYEQYFGPGTRLTVT.